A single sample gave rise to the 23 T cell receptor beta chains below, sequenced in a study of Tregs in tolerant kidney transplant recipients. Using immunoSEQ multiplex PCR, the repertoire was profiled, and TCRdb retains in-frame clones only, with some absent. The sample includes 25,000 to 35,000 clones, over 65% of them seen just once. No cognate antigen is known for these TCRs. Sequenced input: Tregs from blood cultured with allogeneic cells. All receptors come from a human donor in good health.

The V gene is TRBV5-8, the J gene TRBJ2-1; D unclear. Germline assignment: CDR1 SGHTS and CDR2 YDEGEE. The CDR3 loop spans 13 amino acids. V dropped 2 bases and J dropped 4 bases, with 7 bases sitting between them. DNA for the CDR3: TGTGCCAGCAGCTTTGGGCCTTACAATGAGCAGTTCTTC. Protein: CASSFGPYNEQFF.

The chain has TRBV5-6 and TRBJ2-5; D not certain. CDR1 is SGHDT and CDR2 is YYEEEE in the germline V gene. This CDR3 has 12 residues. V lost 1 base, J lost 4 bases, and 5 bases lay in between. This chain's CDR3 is CASSLFRETQYF. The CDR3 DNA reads TGTGCCAGCAGCTTGTTTCGAGAGACCCAGTACTTC.

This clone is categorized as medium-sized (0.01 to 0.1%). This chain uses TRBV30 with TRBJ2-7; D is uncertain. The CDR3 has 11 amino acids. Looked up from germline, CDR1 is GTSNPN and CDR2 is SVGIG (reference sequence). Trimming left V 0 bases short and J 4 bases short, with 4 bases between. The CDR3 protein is CAWSVGYEQYF. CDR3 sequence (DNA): TGTGCCTGGAGTGTAGGGTACGAGCAGTACTTC.

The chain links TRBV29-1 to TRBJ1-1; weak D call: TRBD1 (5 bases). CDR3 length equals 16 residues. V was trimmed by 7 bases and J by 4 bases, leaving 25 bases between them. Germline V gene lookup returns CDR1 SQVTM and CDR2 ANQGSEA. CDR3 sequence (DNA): TGCAGCGCCCGCGGCGTTGGGGCGAGGGCGGGCACTGAAGCTTTCTTT. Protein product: CSARGVGARAGTEAFF.

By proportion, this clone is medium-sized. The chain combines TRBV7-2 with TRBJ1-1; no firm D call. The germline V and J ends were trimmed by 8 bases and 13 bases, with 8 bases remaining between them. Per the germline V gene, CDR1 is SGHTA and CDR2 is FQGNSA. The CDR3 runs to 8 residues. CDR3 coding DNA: TGTGCCAGCCCCGCCGGTTTCTTT. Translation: CASPAGFF.

CDR3 sequence reads: CASSFGISNTGELFF. CDR3 DNA: TGTGCCAGCAGTTTCGGCATCTCGAACACCGGGGAGCTGTTTTTT. The chain couples TRBV28 to TRBJ2-2; D unresolved. V shed 3 bases and J shed 0 bases, with 8 bases lying between them. The CDR3 extends over 15 amino acids. Germline V gene data show CDR1 as MDHEN and CDR2 as SYDVKM.

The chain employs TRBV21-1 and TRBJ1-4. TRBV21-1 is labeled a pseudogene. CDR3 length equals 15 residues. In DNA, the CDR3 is TGTGCCAGCAGCAATACGACCCCAACTAATGAAAAACTGTTTTTT. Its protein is CASSNTTPTNEKLFF.

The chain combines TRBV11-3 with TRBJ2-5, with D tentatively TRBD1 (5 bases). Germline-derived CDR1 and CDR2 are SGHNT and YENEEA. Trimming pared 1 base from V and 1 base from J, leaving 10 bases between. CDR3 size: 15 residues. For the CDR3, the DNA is TGTGCCAGCAGCTTAGGGATGACAGTCCAAGAGACCCAGTACTTC. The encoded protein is CASSLGMTVQETQYF.

The DNA for the CDR3 is TGTGCCAGCAGCTTAGGGCGGCTAGCGGGAGGGTTAGATACGCAGTATTTT. Its translation is CASSLGRLAGGLDTQYF. V is TRBV11-2 and J is TRBJ2-3, with 12 bases identical to TRBD2. V gave up 1 base and J gave up 5 bases; unmatched junction bases: 7. The germline CDR1 and CDR2 sequences are SGHAT and FQNNGV. This CDR3 contains 17 residues.

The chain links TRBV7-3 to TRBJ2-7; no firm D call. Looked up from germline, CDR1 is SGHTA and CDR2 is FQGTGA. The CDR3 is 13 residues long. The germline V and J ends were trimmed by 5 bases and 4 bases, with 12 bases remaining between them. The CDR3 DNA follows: TGTGCCAGCAGCGCCCCCGACAAATACGAGCAGTACTTC. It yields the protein CASSAPDKYEQYF.

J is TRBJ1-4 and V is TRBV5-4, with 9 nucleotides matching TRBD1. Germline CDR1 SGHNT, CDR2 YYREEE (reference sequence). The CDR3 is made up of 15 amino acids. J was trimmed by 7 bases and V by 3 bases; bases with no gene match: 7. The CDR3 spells CASSSGQGRGEKLFF. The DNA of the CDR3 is TGTGCCAGCAGCTCCGGACAGGGGCGGGGTGAAAAACTGTTTTTT. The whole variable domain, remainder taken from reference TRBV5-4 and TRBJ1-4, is ETGVTQSPTHLIKTRGQQVTLRCSSQSGHNTVSWYQQALGQGPQFIFQYYREEENGRGNFPPRFSGLQFPNYSSELNVNALELDDSALYLCASSSGQGRGEKLFFGSGTQLSVL.

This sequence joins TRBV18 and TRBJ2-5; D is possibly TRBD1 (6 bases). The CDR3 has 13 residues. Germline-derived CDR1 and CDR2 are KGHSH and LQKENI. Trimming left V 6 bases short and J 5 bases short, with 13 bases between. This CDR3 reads CASSHRVVETQYF. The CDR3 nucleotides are TGTGCCAGCTCCCACAGGGTAGTTGAGACCCAGTACTTC.

The CDR3 region is CASSDSVKGSNQPQHF. The CDR3 coding sequence is TGTGCCAGCAGTGACTCGGTAAAAGGGAGCAATCAGCCCCAGCATTTT. The chain employs TRBV6-4 and TRBJ1-5; D is unresolved. Germline loops: CDR1 MRHNA, CDR2 SNTAGT. V was pared by 0 bases and J by 1 base, with 10 bases between. This CDR3 contains 16 residues.

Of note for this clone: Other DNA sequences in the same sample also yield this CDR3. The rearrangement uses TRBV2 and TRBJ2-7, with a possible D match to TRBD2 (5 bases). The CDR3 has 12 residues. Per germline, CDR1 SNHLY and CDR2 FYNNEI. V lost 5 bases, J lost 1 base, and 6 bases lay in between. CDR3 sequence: CASSRDSYEQYF. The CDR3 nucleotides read TGTGCCAGCAGTCGGGATTCCTACGAGCAGTACTTC.

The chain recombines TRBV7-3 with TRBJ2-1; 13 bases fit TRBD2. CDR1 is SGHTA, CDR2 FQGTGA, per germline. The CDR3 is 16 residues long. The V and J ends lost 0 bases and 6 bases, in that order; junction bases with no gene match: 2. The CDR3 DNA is TGTGCCAGCAGCTTAACCAGACTAGCGGGAGGCAATGAGCAGTTCTTC. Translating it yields CASSLTRLAGGNEQFF.

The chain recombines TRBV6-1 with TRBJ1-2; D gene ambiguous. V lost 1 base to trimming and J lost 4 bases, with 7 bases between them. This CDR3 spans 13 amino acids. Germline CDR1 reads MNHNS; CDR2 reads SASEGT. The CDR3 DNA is TGTGCCAGCAGTGAAGTTTCGGTCTATGGCTACACCTTC. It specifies CASSEVSVYGYTF.

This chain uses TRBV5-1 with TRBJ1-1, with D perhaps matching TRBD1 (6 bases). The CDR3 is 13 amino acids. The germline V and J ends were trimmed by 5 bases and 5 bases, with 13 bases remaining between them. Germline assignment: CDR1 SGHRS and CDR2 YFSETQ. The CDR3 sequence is CASRPRGGTEAFF. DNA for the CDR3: TGCGCCAGCAGACCCAGGGGTGGAACTGAAGCTTTCTTT. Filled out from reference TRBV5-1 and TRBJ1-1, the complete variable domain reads KAGVTQTPRYLIKTRGQQVTLSCSPISGHRSVSWYQQTPGQGLQFLFEYFSETQRNKGNFPGRFSGRQFSNSRSEMNVSTLELGDSALYLCASRPRGGTEAFFGQGTRLTVV.

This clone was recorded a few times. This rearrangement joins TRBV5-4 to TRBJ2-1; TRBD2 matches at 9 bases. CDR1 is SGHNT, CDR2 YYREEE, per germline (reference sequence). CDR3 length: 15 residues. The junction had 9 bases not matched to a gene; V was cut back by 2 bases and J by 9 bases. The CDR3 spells CASSFRGGREGEQFF. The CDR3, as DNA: TGTGCCAGCAGCTTTCGAGGCGGGAGGGAGGGTGAGCAGTTCTTC.

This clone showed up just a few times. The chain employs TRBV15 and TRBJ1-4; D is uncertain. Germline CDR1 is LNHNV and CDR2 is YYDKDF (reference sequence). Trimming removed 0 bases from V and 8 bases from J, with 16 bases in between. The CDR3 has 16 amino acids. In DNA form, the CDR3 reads TGTGCCACCAGCAGAGATCAAGGCCTCCTTGGGGAAAAACTGTTTTTT. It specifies CATSRDQGLLGEKLFF.

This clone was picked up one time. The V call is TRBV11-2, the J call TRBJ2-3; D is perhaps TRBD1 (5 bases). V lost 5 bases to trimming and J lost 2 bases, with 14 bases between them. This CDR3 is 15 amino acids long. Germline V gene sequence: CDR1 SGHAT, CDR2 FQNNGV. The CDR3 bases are TGTGCCAGCAGCCCCTGGGGCTACCCCACAGATACGCAGTATTTT. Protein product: CASSPWGYPTDTQYF.

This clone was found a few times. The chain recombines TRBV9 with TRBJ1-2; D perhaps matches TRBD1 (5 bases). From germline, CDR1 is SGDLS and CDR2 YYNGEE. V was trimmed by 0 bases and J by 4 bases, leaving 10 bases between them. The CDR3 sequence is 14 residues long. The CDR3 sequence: CASSVAQGRYGYTF. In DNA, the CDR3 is TGTGCCAGCAGCGTAGCCCAGGGACGCTATGGCTACACCTTC.

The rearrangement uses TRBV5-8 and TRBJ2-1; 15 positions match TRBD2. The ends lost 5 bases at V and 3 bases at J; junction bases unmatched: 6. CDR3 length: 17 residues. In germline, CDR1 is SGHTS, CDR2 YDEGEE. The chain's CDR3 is CASRLGTSGGLYNEQFF. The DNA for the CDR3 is TGTGCCAGCAGGTTAGGGACTAGCGGGGGGCTCTACAATGAGCAGTTCTTC.

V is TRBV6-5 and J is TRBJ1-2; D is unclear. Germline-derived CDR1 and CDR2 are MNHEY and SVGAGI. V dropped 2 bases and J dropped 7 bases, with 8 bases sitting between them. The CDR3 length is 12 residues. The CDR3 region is CASSYTGSGYTF. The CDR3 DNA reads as TGTGCCAGCAGTTACACGGGGAGTGGCTACACCTTC.